This is a list of T cell receptor beta chains from one sample in a study of T cells in tuberculosis. Profiled with immunoSEQ multiplex PCR; TCRdb holds only in-frame clones, not every one. Here the sample spans 37,000 or so clones, 94% being singletons. Specimen: PBMCs. These receptor sequences come from a donor aged 5 to 30 with latent tuberculosis or without tuberculosis infection. Some clones in this sample may be carry-over from other donors' samples. Each CDR3 is given with its conserved first and last residue. The D gene is left open where the match is weak.

d_gene	v_gene	j_gene	CDR3aa	CDR3nt
.	TRBV18	TRBJ1-4	CASSPPGARGEKLFF	TGTGCCAGCTCACCACCGGGGGCCCGGGGTGAAAAACTGTTTTTT
.	TRBV21-1	TRBJ2-2	CASEAAGELFF	TGTGCCAGCGAGGCGGCCGGGGAGCTGTTTTTT
.	TRBV28	TRBJ2-7	CASSLRDTQLWMSYEQYF	TGTGCCAGCAGTTTAAGAGACACGCAGCTCTGGATGTCCTACGAGCAGTACTTC
.	TRBV11-3	TRBJ1-1	CASSLDQGTEAFF	TGTGCCAGCAGCTTAGATCAGGGCACTGAAGCTTTCTTT
TRBD2	TRBV4-3	TRBJ2-4	CASSQAPGLGLGNIQYF	TGCGCCAGCAGCCAAGCCCCGGGCCTGGGACTAGGAAACATTCAGTACTTC
.	TRBV19	TRBJ2-7	CASSIGHPYEQYF	TGTGCCAGTAGTATTGGGCATCCCTACGAGCAGTACTTC
.	TRBV7-6	TRBJ2-2	CASSFSFTNTGELFF	TGTGCCAGCAGCTTCTCCTTTACAAACACCGGGGAGCTGTTTTTT
.	TRBV11-2	TRBJ2-6	CASSRAKLVYSGANVLTF	TGTGCCAGCAGCCGAGCCAAACTAGTCTACTCTGGGGCCAACGTCCTGACTTTC
.	TRBV5-8	TRBJ2-2	CAHSGYTDGELFF	TGTGCCCATTCGGGGTATACTGACGGGGAGCTGTTTTTT
TRBD2	TRBV10-1	TRBJ2-1	CASRDLTGTSGGHNEQFF	TGCGCCAGCAGAGACCTCACCGGGACTAGCGGGGGGCACAATGAGCAGTTCTTC